This TCR beta chain is from a study of CD8 T cells in ankylosing spondylitis. General study results and limits: Some of these motif variants have turned up before, in reports on reactive arthritis synovial fluid and blood. A TCR beta motif of 7 to 9 highly homologous variants seemed to mark ankylosing spondylitis blood.

There are many counts of this clonotype. What it binds is unknown. The CDR3 is made up of 15 amino acids. V was cut by 6 bases and J by 4 bases, with 21 bases left in between. Germline CDR1 DFQATT, CDR2 SNEGSKA (reference sequence). For TCR beta, libraries came from quantitative 5'-RACE with molecular barcodes. TCRdb re-derived calls from the 5' RACE reads in MiXCR, one entry per CDR3 protein. The table includes more than 500,000 distinct CDR3 sequences, about 5.2% detected once. Sequenced sample: blood, either unsorted or a sorted T cell fraction (not recorded which). The V call is TRBV20-1, the J call TRBJ1-2; D unclear. The clonotype was recovered from a male donor with ankylosing spondylitis. CDR3 sequence reads: CSAHDWAGLSYGYTF. The CDR3 nucleotides read TGCAGTGCCCATGACTGGGCCGGTTTATCCTATGGCTACACCTTC.